Listed below are T cell receptor beta chains from one sample, sequenced in a study of immune cell composition in non-small cell lung cancer. Libraries were prepared by immunoSEQ multiplex PCR; TCRdb keeps only in-frame clonotypes and omits some of them. The repertoire holds 2,000 to 2,500 clones, with roughly four fifths as singletons. Sequenced input: lung tumor tissue. These receptor sequences come from a human donor with non-small cell lung cancer. CDR3s include the opening cysteine and the closing phenylalanine or tryptophan. D genes are given only for firm matches. The size entry is marked missing in some rows and otherwise reads once, few, many or a size class.

>TRBV9|NA|TRBJ2-1|TRBD1|24
CASSVSTGTGGAGGHTLANNEQFF
TGTGCCAGCAGCGTATCTACCGGGACAGGGGGCGCGGGGGGCCACACCCTCGCAAACAATGAGCAGTTCTTC
>TRBV13|few|TRBJ2-1|NA|14
CASSLGVVASEQFF
TGTGCCAGCAGCTTAGGGGTGGTAGCTAGTGAGCAGTTCTTC
>TRBV2|few|TRBJ1-6|TRBD1|18
CASIGDRDLYLANSPLHF
TGTGCCAGCATTGGCGACAGGGATCTCTACCTCGCGAATTCACCCCTCCACTTT
>TRBV19|NA|TRBJ1-1|NA|15
CASSIQGQPNTEAFF
TGTGCCAGTAGTATACAGGGACAACCTAACACTGAAGCTTTCTTT
>TRBV9|NA|TRBJ2-5|TRBD1|14
CASSDLTGGETQYF
TGTGCCAGCAGCGACCTAACAGGGGGGGAGACCCAGTACTTC
>TRBV29-1|once|TRBJ2-3|TRBD1|13
CSHRTGGHDTQYF
TGCAGCCACCGGACAGGGGGACATGATACGCAGTATTTT
>TRBV9|NA|TRBJ1-1|NA|15
CASSPLGGTNTEAFF
TGTGCCAGCAGCCCGCTGGGAGGCACGAACACTGAAGCTTTCTTT
>TRBV5-1|NA|TRBJ2-1|NA|16
CASSLGGTPKYNEQFF
TGCGCCAGCAGCTTGGGAGGGACTCCGAAATACAATGAGCAGTTCTTC
>TRBV6-1|NA|TRBJ2-7|NA|12
CASGGRTYEQYF
TGTGCCAGTGGGGGGAGGACCTACGAGCAGTACTTC
>TRBV19|few|TRBJ1-2|NA|12
CASSGLAHGYTF
TGTGCCAGTAGTGGTCTGGCTCATGGCTACACCTTC
>TRBV2|NA|TRBJ1-4|NA|14
CASSFSGFREKLFF
TGTGCCAGCAGTTTCTCAGGGTTTCGTGAAAAACTGTTTTTT
>TRBV19|NA|TRBJ2-5|TRBD2|16
CASSPRTSGSQETQYF
TGTGCCAGTAGTCCCAGGACTAGCGGCAGTCAAGAGACCCAGTACTTC
>TRBV5-1|NA|TRBJ1-3|NA|15
CASSLSGGPGNTIYF
TGCGCCAGCAGCTTGTCCGGGGGGCCTGGAAACACCATATATTTT
>TRBV7-2|NA|TRBJ2-7|NA|16
CASSLGGGSQTYEQYF
TGTGCCAGCAGCTTAGGAGGGGGAAGTCAAACCTACGAGCAGTACTTC
>TRBV14|NA|TRBJ2-4|NA|15
CASSQGGTGKNIQYF
TGTGCCAGCAGCCAAGGCGGGACTGGGAAAAACATTCAGTACTTC
>TRBV28|NA|TRBJ2-3|TRBD2|15
CASSTPSGPTDTQYF
TGTGCCAGCAGTACCCCTAGCGGGCCCACAGATACGCAGTATTTT
>TRBV7-2|NA|TRBJ2-5|NA|13
CASTGPGSETQYF
TGTGCCAGCACCGGCCCAGGGTCTGAGACCCAGTACTTC
>TRBV27|NA|TRBJ2-1|NA|14
CASSVLAWDNEQFF
TGTGCCAGCAGTGTACTAGCTTGGGACAATGAGCAGTTCTTC
>TRBV4-1|NA|TRBJ2-1|TRBD1|17
CASSQESGDRAYNEQFF
TGCGCCAGCAGCCAAGAAAGCGGGGACAGGGCTTACAATGAGCAGTTCTTC
>TRBV10-2|NA|TRBJ1-1|TRBD1|14
CASSEETGKTEAFF
TGCGCCAGCAGTGAAGAGACAGGGAAGACTGAAGCTTTCTTT
>TRBV27|NA|TRBJ1-5|NA|17
CASSFGGVAFGNQPQHF
TGTGCCAGCAGCTTCGGTGGTGTTGCCTTTGGCAATCAGCCCCAGCATTTT
>TRBV7-2|once|TRBJ2-2|NA|17
CASSLIGGAPNTGELFF
TGTGCCAGCAGCTTAATAGGAGGGGCACCGAACACCGGGGAGCTGTTTTTT
>TRBV11-3|NA|TRBJ1-1|NA|12
CASSLTGTEAFF
TGTGCCAGCAGCTTGACAGGCACTGAAGCTTTCTTT
>TRBV25-1|NA|TRBJ2-1|TRBD1|18
CASSEYRPDRKRGGEQFF
TGTGCCAGCAGTGAATATCGACCGGACAGGAAACGAGGTGGTGAGCAGTTCTTC
>TRBV5-4|NA|TRBJ1-2|NA|14
CASSLGGLHYGYTF
TGTGCCAGCAGTCTGGGGGGGCTGCACTATGGCTACACCTTC
>TRBV6-5|NA|TRBJ2-7|NA|11
CASSLREEQYF
TGTGCCAGCAGCCTAAGGGAGGAGCAGTACTTC
>TRBV4-3|NA|TRBJ2-2|NA|15
CASSQTSIRAGELFF
TGCGCCAGCAGCCAGACCTCCATTCGGGCCGGGGAGCTGTTTTTT
>TRBV10-3|NA|TRBJ2-5|TRBD2|12
CAIGGVQETQYF
TGTGCCATCGGGGGGGTCCAAGAGACCCAGTACTTC
>TRBV4-1|NA|TRBJ2-5|TRBD2|19
CASSQDPWRAGGYQETQYF
TGCGCCAGCAGCCAAGATCCGTGGAGAGCGGGAGGGTACCAAGAGACCCAGTACTTC
>TRBV4-2|few|TRBJ1-4|NA|15
CASSQGGRGDEKLFF
TGTGCCAGCAGCCAAGGGGGCAGGGGCGACGAAAAACTGTTTTTT
>TRBV14|NA|TRBJ2-1|NA|13
CASSQGGINEQFF
TGTGCCAGCAGCCAAGGAGGGATCAATGAGCAGTTCTTC
>TRBV27|NA|TRBJ1-2|TRBD1|11
CASRGQGGYTF
TGTGCCAGCAGGGGACAGGGTGGCTACACCTTC
>TRBV11-3|NA|TRBJ2-1|NA|14
CASSTDFKGYEQFF
TGTGCCAGCAGCACGGACTTCAAGGGATACGAGCAGTTCTTC
>TRBV4-2|NA|TRBJ2-5|TRBD2|17
CASSQGLAGEAPETQYF
TGTGCCAGCAGCCAAGGATTGGCGGGAGAGGCCCCGGAGACCCAGTACTTC
>TRBV5-1|NA|TRBJ1-2|TRBD1|15
CASSLEPGTAYGYTF
TGCGCCAGCAGCTTGGAACCCGGGACAGCCTATGGCTACACCTTC
>TRBV7-9|once|TRBJ2-3|TRBD2|18
CASSQRRGLAGDTDTQYF
TGTGCCAGCAGCCAAAGACGAGGACTAGCGGGAGACACAGATACGCAGTATTTT
>TRBV5-1|few|TRBJ2-7|TRBD2|16
CASSLVASGGPYEQYF
TGCGCCAGCAGCTTGGTTGCTAGCGGGGGGCCCTACGAGCAGTACTTC
>TRBV7-9|NA|TRBJ2-1|NA|14
CASIGPNRINEQFF
TGTGCCAGCATTGGGCCGAACAGAATCAATGAGCAGTTCTTC
>TRBV7-8|NA|TRBJ1-5|NA|21
CASSPDRYLQGPIYSNQPQHF
TGTGCCAGCAGCCCAGATCGCTATTTGCAGGGTCCCATTTATAGCAATCAGCCCCAGCATTTT
>TRBV16|NA|TRBJ1-2|NA|16
CASSHYGGEGGHGYTF
TGTGCCAGCAGCCACTACGGAGGTGAAGGGGGTCATGGCTACACCTTC
>TRBV20-1|NA|TRBJ2-5|NA|10
CSASVETQYF
TGCAGTGCTAGCGTCGAGACCCAGTACTTC